What follows are 24 T cell receptor beta chains derived from one specimen sequenced in a study of T cell responses to AZD1222 COVID-19 vaccine. The data were produced by immunoSEQ multiplex PCR, yet TCRdb's version contains in-frame clones alone and is incomplete. This table holds about 150,000 clones, over 75% found once. Sequenced material: peripheral blood, taken on day 0 of AZD1222 vaccination. The source is an adult in good health.

This clone is a singleton in its sample. The chain combines TRBV29-1 with TRBJ2-1; the match to TRBD2 covers 11 bases. In germline, CDR1 is SQVTM, CDR2 ANQGSEA. The J segment lost 5 bases and the V segment lost 8 bases, leaving 8 bases of the junction unmatched. CDR3 length equals 14 residues. The CDR3 DNA reads as TGCAGCATATTGACTAGCGGGACTAACAATGAGCAGTTCTTC. Translating gives CSILTSGTNNEQFF.

This rearrangement joins TRBV6-2 or TRBV6-3 to TRBJ2-5, with D possibly TRBD2 on 6 matching bases. The germline V gene has CDR1 MNHEY and CDR2 SVGEGT. Between the trimmed V and J ends, which lost 6 bases and 1 base, there was a span of 27 bases. The CDR3 sequence is 19 residues long. The CDR3 bases are TGTGCCAGCAGCCCTCTTGGCCCTTTAAGGCGGGGCCTCCAAGAGACCCAGTACTTC. Translating gives CASSPLGPLRRGLQETQYF.

The genes are TRBV7-2 and TRBJ1-4, with D tentatively TRBD1 (6 bases). Trimming took 6 bases from V and 8 from J, leaving 13 bases between them. CDR1 SGHTA and CDR2 FQGNSA come from the germline V gene. The CDR3 length is 13 residues. The CDR3 is CASSSSGVEKLFF. The CDR3 DNA follows: TGTGCCAGCAGTTCATCAGGGGTGGAAAAACTGTTTTTT.

This chain uses TRBV11-3 with TRBJ2-2, with D possibly TRBD2 on 7 matching bases. V dropped 8 bases and J dropped 6 bases, with 10 bases sitting between them. This CDR3 contains 12 residues. CDR1 is SGHNT and CDR2 is YENEEA in the germline V gene. The CDR3 nucleotides are TGTGCCAGCGGGGGGGCGGCCGGGGAGCTGTTTTTT. Amino acid sequence: CASGGAAGELFF. The variable domain in full, with the rest retrieved from reference TRBV11-3 and TRBJ2-2, is EAGVVQSPRYKIIEKKQPVAFWCNPISGHNTLYWYLQNLGQGPELLIRYENEEAVDDSQLPKDRFSAERLKGVDSTLKIQPAELGDSAVYLCASGGAAGELFFGEGSRLTVL.

This clone is a singleton in its sample. The chain recombines TRBV12-3 or TRBV12-4 with TRBJ2-2, with unresolved D. CDR3 size: 13 residues. The ends were cut back, 7 bases at V and 4 bases at J, with 10 bases in the middle. CDR3: CASTRSGTGELFF. CDR3 sequence (DNA): TGTGCCAGCACCCGATCGGGCACCGGGGAGCTGTTTTTT.

This chain uses TRBV12-5 with TRBJ1-2, with a weak D call TRBD1 (5 bases). The germline V gene encodes CDR1 LGHNT and CDR2 FRNRAP. Deletions cut 4 bases from V and 6 bases from J, with 15 bases between. This CDR3 has 14 residues. CDR3 bases: TGTGCTAGTGGTTCCACGGGGGGAGGGGATGGCTACACCTTC. Its translation: CASGSTGGGDGYTF. Combining the CDR3 with reference TRBV12-5 and TRBJ1-2 gives the whole variable domain DARVTQTPRHKVTEMGQEVTMRCQPILGHNTVFWYRQTMMQGLELLAYFRNRAPLDDSGMPKDRFSAEMPDATLATLKIQPSEPRDSAVYFCASGSTGGGDGYTFGSGTRLTVV.

The chain recombines TRBV15 with TRBJ2-3; D could derive from TRBD1 or TRBD2 (5 bases each). Trimming left V 2 bases short and J 6 bases short, with 15 bases between. Germline values: CDR1 LNHNV, CDR2 YYDKDF (reference sequence). The CDR3 runs 15 residues. In DNA form, the CDR3 reads TGTGCCACCAGCAGACAGGGACCCGACCTCGATACGCAGTATTTT. Translation: CATSRQGPDLDTQYF.

The chain joins TRBV5-5 to TRBJ1-1, with D unresolved. This CDR3 has 14 residues. Germline CDR1 SGHKS, CDR2 YYEKEE (reference sequence). The V gene lost 0 bases and the J gene lost 5 bases, with 11 bases spanning the gap. The CDR3 nucleotides read TGTGCCAGCAGCTTGGTCTTGGCACTAACTGAAGCTTTCTTT. It specifies CASSLVLALTEAFF. Full variable domain (remainder filled in from reference TRBV5-5 and TRBJ1-1): DAGVTQSPTHLIKTRGQQVTLRCSPISGHKSVSWYQQVLGQGPQFIFQYYEKEERGRGNFPDRFSARQFPNYSSELNVNALLLGDSALYLCASSLVLALTEAFFGQGTRLTVV.

The rearrangement links TRBV7-9 to TRBJ1-2, with a possible D match to TRBD1 (5 bases). CDR1 and CDR2 from the germline V gene are SEHNR and FQNEAQ (reference sequence). Trimming took off 5 bases at V and 2 bases at J, with 12 bases between the two ends. This CDR3 comprises 14 residues. The CDR3 DNA follows: TGTGCCAGCAGCCCCCCGGGGCGCAACTATGGCTACACCTTC. Translation: CASSPPGRNYGYTF.

V gene TRBV19 combines with J gene TRBJ1-5, with D unclear. The CDR3 spans 15 residues. V shed 6 bases and J shed 1 base, with 13 bases lying between them. Germline V gene sequence: CDR1 LNHDA, CDR2 SQIVND (reference sequence). This CDR3 is CASRTAPGSNQPQHF. CDR3 in DNA: TGTGCCAGTAGGACCGCCCCCGGCAGCAATCAGCCCCAGCATTTT.

The chain is built from TRBV29-1 and TRBJ2-7; the D gene is possibly TRBD1 (5 bases). From germline, CDR1 is SQVTM and CDR2 ANQGSEA. The CDR3 has 13 amino acids. V was pared by 4 bases and J by 2 bases, with 12 bases between. CDR3 in amino acids: CSVGTDSPYEQYF. The CDR3 region has the DNA TGCAGCGTTGGAACCGACAGCCCCTACGAGCAGTACTTC.

The chain employs TRBV3-1 (or the pseudogene TRBV3-2) and TRBJ1-1, with D uncertain. V was shortened by 0 bases and J by 6 bases, with 20 bases between the two germline ends. CDR1 and CDR2 (germline): LGHDT, YNNKEL (reference sequence). The CDR3 is 17 residues long. DNA of the CDR3: TGTGCCAGCAGCCAAGAGAGTTGGTCCACCGGTACCCCTGAAGCTTTCTTT. As protein: CASSQESWSTGTPEAFF.

The chain employs TRBV5-1 and TRBJ1-2; 8 nucleotides align to TRBD1. V lost 4 bases and J lost 2; bases outside the gene matches: 4. Germline CDR1 and CDR2: SGHRS and YFSETQ. There are 14 residues in the CDR3. The DNA of the CDR3 is TGCGCCAGCAGCGCCGACAGGGGAAACTATGGCTACACCTTC. Translated: CASSADRGNYGYTF.

This chain connects TRBV19 to TRBJ1-1, with TRBD1 matching over 8 bases. In germline, CDR1 is LNHDA, CDR2 SQIVND (reference sequence). V lost 1 base, J lost 1 base, and 11 bases stayed unmatched. The CDR3 consists of 18 residues. The CDR3 here is CASSIAPRQGAGNTEAFF. The CDR3 DNA reads as TGTGCCAGTAGTATAGCCCCCCGCCAGGGGGCGGGGAACACTGAAGCTTTCTTT.

The chain recombines TRBV7-2 with TRBJ1-1; D uncertain. Germline CDR1 SGHTA, CDR2 FQGNSA. The V and J ends lost 1 base and 1 base respectively, with 10 bases between them. This CDR3 is 15 amino acids long. The CDR3 bases are TGTGCCAGCAGCTTAGGCTCACAAGGGAACACTGAAGCTTTCTTT. Amino acids: CASSLGSQGNTEAFF. The full variable domain, rest sourced from reference TRBV7-2 and TRBJ1-1, is GAGVSQSPSNKVTEKGKDVELRCDPISGHTALYWYRQSLGQGLEFLIYFQGNSAPDKSGLPSDRFSAERTGGSVSTLTIQRTQQEDSAVYLCASSLGSQGNTEAFFGQGTRLTVV.

This clone was observed once. The rearrangement links TRBV29-1 to TRBJ2-5; 7 bases fit TRBD1. The CDR3 is made up of 12 amino acids. The ends lost 5 bases at V and 9 bases at J; junction bases unmatched: 9. Germline V gives CDR1 SQVTM, CDR2 ANQGSEA. The CDR3 protein is CSVSWQGDAQYF. As DNA, the CDR3 is TGCAGCGTTTCTTGGCAGGGGGATGCCCAGTACTTC.

For this clone: The sample holds other DNA sequences that translate to the same CDR3. The chain couples TRBV4-2 to TRBJ1-5, with D unclear. V was clipped by 0 bases and J by 1 base, with 7 bases between them. The CDR3 has 15 amino acids. Germline lookup yields CDR1 LGHNA and CDR2 YNFKEQ. In DNA, the CDR3 is TGTGCCAGCAGCCAAGATAGAGGAAGCAATCAGCCCCAGCATTTT. Its protein is CASSQDRGSNQPQHF.

This clone turned up a few times. The V call is TRBV27, the J call TRBJ1-4; D remains ambiguous. Looked up from germline, CDR1 is MNHEY and CDR2 is SMNVEV (reference sequence). The CDR3 covers 13 residues. The V end lost 4 bases, the J end lost 2 bases, and 5 bases lay between the germline ends. CDR3 nucleotide sequence: TGTGCCAGCAGTTGGGCGACTAATGAAAAACTGTTTTTT. This encodes CASSWATNEKLFF. Drawing the rest from reference TRBV27 and TRBJ1-4, the complete variable domain is EAQVTQNPRYLITVTGKKLTVTCSQNMNHEYMSWYRQDPGLGLRQIYYSMNVEVTDKGDVPEGYKVSRKEKRNFPLILESPSPNQTSLYFCASSWATNEKLFFGSGTQLSVL.

In nucleotides, the CDR3 is TGCGCCAGCAGTGAAGAGGAGACCCAGTACTTC. Encoded protein: CASSEEETQYF. The chain combines TRBV5-1 with TRBJ2-5; D call uncertain. This CDR3 has 11 residues. The V and J ends lost 5 bases and 5 bases respectively, with 7 bases between them. The V gene's germline CDR1 is SGHRS and CDR2 YFSETQ.

In this sample, this clone turned up once. This rearrangement joins TRBV28 to TRBJ2-6; 11 nucleotides match TRBD1. The length of the CDR3 is 15 residues. V trimming: 8 bases; J trimming: 1 base; junction bases outside the gene matches: 1. The V gene's germline CDR1 is MDHEN and CDR2 SYDVKM. The CDR3 protein is CASGTGGSGANVLTF. The CDR3 DNA reads as TGTGCCAGCGGGACAGGGGGATCTGGGGCCAACGTCCTGACTTTC.

Notes on this clone: This sample also contains other DNA sequences that code for the same CDR3. CDR3 amino acids: CASSLTTNTEAFF. The CDR3 bases are TGTGCCAGCAGTTTAACGACGAACACTGAAGCTTTCTTT. This sequence joins TRBV27 and TRBJ1-1; D is ambiguous. V was shortened by 2 bases and J by 1 base, with 5 bases between the two germline ends. CDR3 length equals 13 residues. Looked up from germline, CDR1 is MNHEY and CDR2 is SMNVEV (reference sequence).

The chain recombines TRBV7-8 with TRBJ1-2; D is perhaps TRBD1 (5 bases). Trimming removed 5 bases from V and 5 bases from J, with 12 bases in between. This CDR3 has 13 residues. CDR1 and CDR2 (germline): SGHVS, FQNEAQ. The CDR3 loop reads CASSRTGAYGYTF. CDR3 coding DNA: TGTGCCAGCAGCCGTACAGGTGCATATGGCTACACCTTC.

V gene TRBV7-9 combines with J gene TRBJ1-6; unclear D gene. CDR1 is SEHNR and CDR2 is FQNEAQ in the germline V gene (reference sequence). There are 16 residues in the CDR3. Trimming stripped 5 bases from V and 4 bases from J, with 15 bases between. This CDR3 reads CASSETNPQYNSPLHF. The CDR3 DNA follows: TGTGCCAGCAGCGAGACGAACCCTCAGTATAATTCACCCCTCCACTTT.

This clone was counted once. The V call is TRBV28, the J call TRBJ1-4; perhaps TRBD1 as D (6 bases). The CDR3 contains 16 residues. The V and J ends lost 5 bases and 4 bases respectively, with 17 bases between them. Per the germline V gene, CDR1 is MDHEN and CDR2 is SYDVKM. DNA for the CDR3: TGTGCCAGCAGTCTCACCCGACAGGACGGTAATGAAAAACTGTTTTTT. Amino acids: CASSLTRQDGNEKLFF.